The 16 T cell receptor beta chains reported below all come from one sample, sequenced in a study of Graves' ophthalmopathy and Graves' hyperthyroidism. Amplification of the TCR beta CDR3 regions used RNA transcripts (as template). First-round RT-PCR used HTBI primers; second-round multiplex PCR followed. From the multiplex PCR reads, TCRdb called clonotypes with MiXCR, one entry per CDR3 protein. Of about 740,000 distinct CDR3 sequences in the sample, about 44% were seen once. The sample consisted of peripheral blood. Receptors originate from an adult man with Graves' ophthalmopathy.

V is TRBV29-1 and J is TRBJ2-7; D possibly corresponds to TRBD1 (6 bases). The germline V gene has CDR1 SQVTM and CDR2 ANQGSEA. The CDR3 is 13 residues long. The CDR3: CSERAGDAYEQYF. The CDR3 DNA reads as TGCAGTGAAAGGGCAGGGGATGCCTACGAGCAGTACTTC.

The chain employs TRBV6-5 and TRBJ2-3, with a weak D call TRBD1 (5 bases). With 6 bases removed from V and 4 bases from J, the gap between germline ends came to 17 bases. The CDR3 totals 15 residues. The V gene's germline CDR1 is MNHEY and CDR2 SVGAGI. Here the CDR3 reads CASSVDSLSADTQYF. In DNA form, the CDR3 reads TGTGCCAGCAGCGTTGACAGTTTGAGTGCAGATACGCAGTATTTT.

The rearrangement joins TRBV19 to TRBJ2-2; D is undetermined. The germline gives CDR1 LNHDA, CDR2 SQIVND (reference sequence). Trimming stripped 7 bases from V and 8 bases from J, with 11 bases between. The CDR3 is 12 amino acids. The CDR3 region is CASNSAKGELFF. CDR3 bases: TGTGCCAGTAATTCAGCTAAGGGGGAGCTGTTTTTT.

This clonotype has more than one count but fewer than ten. The rearrangement links TRBV9 to TRBJ1-1, with D possibly matching TRBD1 (6 bases). V lost 4 bases, J lost 1 base, and 17 bases lay in between. CDR3 size: 16 residues. Germline CDR1 and CDR2: SGDLS and YYNGEE. The CDR3 loop is CASSPRDGTPNTEAFF. DNA for the CDR3: TGTGCCAGCAGCCCCCGCGACGGGACACCGAACACTGAAGCTTTCTTT.

This clonotype was seen ten or more times. The chain couples TRBV7-2 to TRBJ1-5; a possible D gene is TRBD1 (6 bases). There are 14 residues in the CDR3. Trimming left V 4 bases short and J 0 bases short, with 7 bases between. Germline CDR1 is SGHTA and CDR2 is FQGNSA. This chain's CDR3 is CASSYRVSNQPQHF. CDR3 nucleotides: TGTGCCAGCAGCTACAGGGTTAGCAATCAGCCCCAGCATTTT.

V usage is TRBV10-3 and J usage is TRBJ2-7; D gene ambiguous. CDR3 size: 14 residues. Germline V gives CDR1 ENHRY, CDR2 SYGVKD. Deletions cut 2 bases from V and 2 bases from J, with 10 bases between. Here the CDR3 reads CAISEVDGTYEQYF. The CDR3 bases are TGTGCCATCAGTGAGGTGGACGGCACCTACGAGCAGTACTTC.

The chain recombines TRBV6-5 with TRBJ2-7; 7 positions agree with TRBD2. CDR1 MNHEY and CDR2 SVGAGI come from the germline V gene. This CDR3 is built from 16 residues. With 2 bases clipped from V and 7 bases from J, the junction kept 14 bases outside the gene matches. CDR3 coding DNA: TGTGCCAGCAGTTACGTGGTACCTAGGGAGGGTAGGGAGCAGTACTTC. It specifies CASSYVVPREGREQYF.

There are many counts of this clonotype. This chain connects TRBV29-1 to TRBJ1-2, with D hard to call. Germline lookup yields CDR1 SQVTM and CDR2 ANQGSEA. CDR3 length equals 12 residues. V was clipped by 3 bases and J by 3 bases, with 8 bases between them. The CDR3 loop is CSVDQDDYGYTF. CDR3 nucleotides: TGCAGCGTTGATCAGGATGACTATGGCTACACCTTC.

The genes are TRBV7-8 and TRBJ1-6, with D tentatively TRBD1 (5 bases). Looked up from germline, CDR1 is SGHVS and CDR2 is FQNEAQ. The CDR3 has 16 amino acids. The V gene lost 5 bases and the J gene lost 8 bases, with 19 bases spanning the gap. This chain's CDR3 is CASSRPEGRVYSPLHF. In nucleotides, the CDR3 is TGTGCCAGCAGCCGGCCCGAGGGCAGGGTTTATTCACCCCTCCACTTT.

The V and J genes are TRBV7-9 and TRBJ2-2; 7 nucleotides match TRBD1. CDR1 is SEHNR, CDR2 FQNEAQ, per germline (reference sequence). Trimming at V came to 7 bases and at J to 6 bases, leaving 8 bases not matched to a gene. The CDR3 contains 14 residues. CDR3 sequence: CASTPQGVPGELFF. CDR3 coding DNA: TGTGCCAGCACCCCTCAGGGGGTTCCCGGGGAGCTGTTTTTT.

This clonotype was found many times. V is TRBV4-3 and J is TRBJ2-5; possibly TRBD1 or TRBD2 for D (5 bases each). Between the trimmed V and J ends, which lost 4 bases and 4 bases, there was a span of 13 bases. Germline V gene sequence: CDR1 LGHNA, CDR2 YSLEER. The CDR3 runs 14 residues. CDR3 nucleotide sequence: TGCGCCAGCAGCCCCCCGGGGCGCGGAGAGACCCAGTACTTC. Residues: CASSPPGRGETQYF.

In its sample, this clonotype was seen a few times. The chain joins TRBV7-9 to TRBJ1-4; 10 bases fit TRBD1. V was pared by 5 bases and J by 7 bases, with 19 bases of the junction left unmatched. The CDR3 consists of 19 residues. Germline V gene sequence: CDR1 SEHNR, CDR2 FQNEAQ (reference sequence). CDR3 sequence: CASSTKPGQGRTEREKLFF. The DNA for the CDR3 is TGTGCCAGCAGCACCAAACCGGGACAGGGGCGCACGGAACGTGAAAAACTGTTTTTT.

This chain links TRBV7-2 with TRBJ2-1, with TRBD2 matching over 7 bases. Germline V gene sequence: CDR1 SGHTA, CDR2 FQGNSA. V lost 5 bases and J lost 4; bases outside the gene matches: 11. This CDR3 region has 16 residues. CDR3 DNA: TGTGCCAGCAGCCGCATCACTAGCGTCTCGTACAATGAGCAGTTCTTC. Translated, it gives CASSRITSVSYNEQFF.

The chain employs TRBV25-1 and TRBJ1-2; a possible D gene is TRBD1 (6 bases). Trimming removed 3 bases at V and 5 bases at J, with 13 bases between. Germline assignment: CDR1 MGHDK and CDR2 SYGVNS. The CDR3 contains 14 residues. The CDR3 loop is CASSDPGQPYGYTF. The DNA for the CDR3 is TGTGCCAGCAGTGACCCCGGACAGCCTTATGGCTACACCTTC.

This clonotype appeared a single time. CDR3 in amino acids: CSARLTGDNQPQYF. For the CDR3, the DNA is TGCAGTGCTCGCCTGACAGGGGACAATCAGCCCCAGTACTTC. V is TRBV20-1 and J is TRBJ2-5, with TRBD1 identical over 8 bases. V lost 5 bases and J lost 9; bases outside the gene matches: 14. The length of the CDR3 is 14 residues. Germline V gene data show CDR1 as DFQATT and CDR2 as SNEGSKA (reference sequence).

This clonotype was seen repeatedly, ten times or more. The rearrangement uses TRBV10-3 and TRBJ1-1; D is perhaps TRBD1 (6 bases). The length of the CDR3 is 15 residues. Germline V gene lookup returns CDR1 ENHRY and CDR2 SYGVKD. The V and J ends lost 2 bases and 12 bases respectively, with 22 bases between them. The CDR3 sequence: CAISETQQGILAPFF. The CDR3 nucleotides are TGTGCCATCAGTGAGACTCAACAGGGCATCCTGGCCCCTTTCTTT.